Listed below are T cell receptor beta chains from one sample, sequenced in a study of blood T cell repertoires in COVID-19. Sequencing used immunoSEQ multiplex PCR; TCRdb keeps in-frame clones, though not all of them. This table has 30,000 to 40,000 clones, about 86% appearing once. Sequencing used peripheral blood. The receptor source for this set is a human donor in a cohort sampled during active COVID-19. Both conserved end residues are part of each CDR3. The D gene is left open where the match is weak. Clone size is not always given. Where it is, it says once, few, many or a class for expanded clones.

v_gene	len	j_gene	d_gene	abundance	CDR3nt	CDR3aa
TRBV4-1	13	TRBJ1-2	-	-	TGCGCCAGCAGCCTCGGGAGACTGGGGGGCTACACCTTC	CASSLGRLGGYTF
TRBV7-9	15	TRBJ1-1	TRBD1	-	TGTGCCAGCAGCGCGCCGGGACAGCTGAACACTGAAGCTTTCTTT	CASSAPGQLNTEAFF
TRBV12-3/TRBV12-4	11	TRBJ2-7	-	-	TGTGCCAGCAGTACTCTCCACGAGCAGTACTTC	CASSTLHEQYF
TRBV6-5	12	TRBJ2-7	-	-	TGTGCCAGCAGGATCGGTGACTACGAGCAGTACTTC	CASRIGDYEQYF
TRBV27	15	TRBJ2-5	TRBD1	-	TGTGCCAGCAGTGATCGGACAGGGGGAGTGGAGACCCAGTACTTC	CASSDRTGGVETQYF
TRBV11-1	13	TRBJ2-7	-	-	TGTGCCAGCTCTAGGGACAACTCCTACGAGCAGTACTTC	CASSRDNSYEQYF
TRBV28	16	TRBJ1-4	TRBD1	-	TGTGCCAGCAGTCCCACCACAGGGGCCCGGGTAGAAAAACTGTTTTTT	CASSPTTGARVEKLFF
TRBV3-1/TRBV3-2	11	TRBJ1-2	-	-	TGTGCCAGCAGCCAAGGCAGGGAGGACACCTTC	CASSQGREDTF
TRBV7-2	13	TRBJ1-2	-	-	TGTGCCAGCAGCGAACGACAGGTCTATGGCTACACCTTC	CASSERQVYGYTF
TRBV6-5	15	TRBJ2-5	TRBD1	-	TGTGCCAGCAGCCAAAATACAGGGGGCCGAGAGACCCAGTACTTC	CASSQNTGGRETQYF
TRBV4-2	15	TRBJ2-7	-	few	TGTGCCAGCAGCCAAGAAGGGGCTGTCTCCTACGAGCAGTACTTC	CASSQEGAVSYEQYF
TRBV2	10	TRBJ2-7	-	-	TGTGCCAGCAGTCGTCTCTCGTGGCACTTC	CASSRLSWHF
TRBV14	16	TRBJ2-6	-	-	TGTGCCAGCAGCCCCGCATCAGCGCTTTGGGCCAACGTCCTGACTTTC	CASSPASALWANVLTF
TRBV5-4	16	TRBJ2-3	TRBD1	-	TGTGCCAGCAGCATCTACAGGGGGGCAAGCACAGATACGCAGTATTTT	CASSIYRGASTDTQYF
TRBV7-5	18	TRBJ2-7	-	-	TGTGTCAGAAGCTTCGGACTACTTGGGGCAGGGCCAAAGGGCGAGCAGTACTTC	CVRSFGLLGAGPKGEQYF
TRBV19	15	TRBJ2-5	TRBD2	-	TGTGCCAGTAGACAGCGGGGGGGCGCGGAGGAGACCCAGTACTTC	CASRQRGGAEETQYF
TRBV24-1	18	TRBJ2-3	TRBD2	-	TGTGCCACCAGGCCGGAGGGACTAGCGGGATTCTACACAGATACGCAGTATTTT	CATRPEGLAGFYTDTQYF
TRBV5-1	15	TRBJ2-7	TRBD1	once	TGCGCCAGCAGCTTCGGACAGGGAAGGTCCTACGAGCAGTACTTC	CASSFGQGRSYEQYF
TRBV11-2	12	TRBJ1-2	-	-	TGTGCCAGCAGCCACAGGAATTCAGGCTACACCTTC	CASSHRNSGYTF
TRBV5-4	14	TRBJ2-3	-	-	TGTGCCAGCAGCCTCGGGGGGCTTACAGATACGCAGTATTTT	CASSLGGLTDTQYF
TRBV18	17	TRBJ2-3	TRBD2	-	TGTGCCAGCTCACCTTCCGGGCCACTAGCGGACGGAGATACGCAGTATTTT	CASSPSGPLADGDTQYF
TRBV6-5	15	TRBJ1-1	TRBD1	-	TGTGCCAGCAGTTACTTTCAGGGGGCCAAATCCCAAGCTTTCTTT	CASSYFQGAKSQAFF
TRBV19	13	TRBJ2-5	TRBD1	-	TGTGCCAGTAGTAAGGACAGGGAAGAGACCCAGTACTTC	CASSKDREETQYF
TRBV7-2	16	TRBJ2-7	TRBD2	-	TGTGCCAGCAGCAACGTGGGGACTAGCGGCTCCTACGAGCAGTACTTC	CASSNVGTSGSYEQYF
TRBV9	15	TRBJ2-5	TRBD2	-	TGTGCCAGCAGCGGAGGACTAGTTTGGGGGGAGACCCAGTACTTC	CASSGGLVWGETQYF
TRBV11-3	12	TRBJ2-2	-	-	TGTGCCAGCCGGCGGGAACCCGGGGAGCTGTTTTTT	CASRREPGELFF
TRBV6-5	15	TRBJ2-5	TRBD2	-	TGTGCCAGCACCGAATGGGCTAGCGGGAGTGAGACCCAGTACTTC	CASTEWASGSETQYF
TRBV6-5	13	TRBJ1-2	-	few	TGTGCCAGCAGTAGAGGGGAGGGCTATGGCTACACCTTC	CASSRGEGYGYTF
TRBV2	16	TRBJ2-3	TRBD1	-	TGTGCCAGCAGAGACAGGGATGGGGGCGGAATGGATACGCAGTATTTT	CASRDRDGGGMDTQYF
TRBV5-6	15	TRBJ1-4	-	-	TGTGCCAGCAGCCCTACAGGGTCAACTAATGAAAAACTGTTTTTT	CASSPTGSTNEKLFF
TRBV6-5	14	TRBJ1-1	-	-	TGTGCCAGCAGCCGCGGCGGGGTGAACACTGAAGCTTTCTTT	CASSRGGVNTEAFF
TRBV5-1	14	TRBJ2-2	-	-	TGCGCCAGCAGGGCGGGACAGCACACCGGGGAGCTGTTTTTT	CASRAGQHTGELFF